These 14 T cell receptor beta chains were all obtained from the same sample, sequenced in a study of cytomegalovirus exposure and HLA in healthy donors. Use of 60 Vbeta and 13 Jbeta primers characterized the PCR. Here immunoSEQ multiplex PCR was the method, and the copy in TCRdb shows in-frame clones only, minus some. The specimen's table records 50,000 or so clones. Sequenced input: PBMCs. These receptors were collected from a man between 35 and 55 years old in good health and CMV-seropositive.

The rearrangement links TRBV28 to TRBJ1-4, with D possibly TRBD1 on 5 matching bases. The CDR3 is 18 residues long. V dropped 2 bases and J dropped 11 bases, with 27 bases sitting between them. CDR1 MDHEN and CDR2 SYDVKM come from the germline V gene. In nucleotides, the CDR3 is TGTGCCAGCAGTTTAGGGGGGTGGGGAGCAGGGACGGCCCCTAAACTGTTTTTT. Protein sequence: CASSLGGWGAGTAPKLFF.

The V gene is TRBV6-5, the J gene TRBJ1-1, with D perhaps matching TRBD1 (5 bases). This CDR3 region has 12 residues. V was clipped by 8 bases and J by 2 bases, with 9 bases between them. The germline V gene encodes CDR1 MNHEY and CDR2 SVGAGI. CDR3 nucleotides: TGTGCCAGCGCGGGACCAAACACTGAAGCTTTCTTT. Translated: CASAGPNTEAFF.

The J gene is TRBJ2-5, the V gene TRBV6-6; 12 positions agree with TRBD2. Germline V gene lookup returns CDR1 MNHNY and CDR2 SVGAGI (reference sequence). The CDR3 is 16 residues long. J lost 1 base, V lost 6 bases, and 6 bases had no gene match. CDR3 DNA sequence: TGTGCCAGCAGAGGGGTGACTAGCGGGAGCCAAGAGACCCAGTACTTC. Amino acids: CASRGVTSGSQETQYF.

CDR3 sequence (DNA): TGTGCCAGCAGCGTCGCGTATCGGACAGGGGGCCGTGGCTACACCTTC. It codes for CASSVAYRTGGRGYTF. This chain connects TRBV9 to TRBJ1-2; TRBD1 matches 11 bases. The CDR3 is made up of 16 amino acids. Germline V lookup: CDR1 SGDLS, CDR2 YYNGEE. Trimming removed 2 bases from V and 7 bases from J; junction bases left unmatched: 10.

The V gene is TRBV19, the J gene TRBJ1-5; D call uncertain. CDR1 is LNHDA, CDR2 SQIVND, per germline (reference sequence). The CDR3 is 17 residues long. Trimming shortened V by 1 base and J by 0 bases, and 13 bases separated the two germline ends. The CDR3 DNA sequence: TGTGCCAGTAGTATAGCCCCCTGGCCCACTAGCAATCAGCCCCAGCATTTT. Translating it yields CASSIAPWPTSNQPQHF.

CDR3 bases: TGTGCCTGGAGCCAAGAGTCGACAGGGGGAGGAGAGACCCAGTACTTC. Its translation: CAWSQESTGGGETQYF. The chain carries TRBV30 and TRBJ2-5; 9 nucleotides match TRBD1. Trimming took 3 bases from V and 4 from J; bases not matched to a gene: 12. The CDR3 loop spans 16 amino acids. Germline CDR1 and CDR2: GTSNPN and SVGIG (reference sequence).

The chain is built from TRBV7-8 and TRBJ1-2; D ambiguous. The ends were cut back, 1 base at V and 0 bases at J, with 21 bases in the middle. This CDR3 has 19 amino acids. Per germline, CDR1 SGHVS and CDR2 FQNEAQ. The DNA for the CDR3 is TGTGCCAGCAGCTTAGTAGGGCCCTACGGACGGGAATCTAACTATGGCTACACCTTC. The encoded protein is CASSLVGPYGRESNYGYTF.

V and J are TRBV6-1 and TRBJ2-5; possible D gene TRBD2, 6 bases. Germline assignment: CDR1 MNHNS and CDR2 SASEGT. The CDR3 has 16 residues. The V end lost 4 bases, the J end lost 5 bases, and 20 bases lay between the germline ends. The CDR3 region has the DNA TGTGCCAGCAGTGTCACCGGGACTCATTCGGGGGAGACCCAGTACTTC. Translation: CASSVTGTHSGETQYF.

For this clone: A read error may account for a junction end that differs from germline. The rearrangement joins TRBV7-7 to TRBJ2-7; D possibly corresponds to TRBD1 (6 bases). This CDR3 has 13 residues. Germline V gives CDR1 SSHAT, CDR2 FNYEAQ (reference sequence). The CDR3 DNA follows: TGTGCTAGCAGCTTATTCAGGGGCTACGAGCAGTACTTC. It translates to CASSLFRGYEQYF.

This chain joins TRBV19 and TRBJ2-1; TRBD1 is a possible D gene (5 bases). V was clipped by 5 bases and J by 8 bases, with 10 bases between them. The CDR3 has 12 amino acids. Per the germline V gene, CDR1 is LNHDA and CDR2 is SQIVND (reference sequence). In DNA, the CDR3 is TGTGCCAGTAGTCTCCAGGGTTATGAGCAGTTCTTC. Protein product: CASSLQGYEQFF.

J is TRBJ2-5 and V is TRBV7-9, with TRBD2 as a possible D gene (6 bases). V lost 4 bases and J lost 5, with 14 bases in between. The CDR3 covers 14 residues. Germline CDR1 SEHNR, CDR2 FQNEAQ (reference sequence). CDR3: CASSSLGGVETQYF. Here the CDR3 DNA reads TGTGCCAGCAGCTCTTTGGGGGGAGTCGAGACCCAGTACTTC.

The J gene is TRBJ1-5, the V gene TRBV10-3, with 7 nucleotides matching TRBD1. CDR1 and CDR2 from the germline V gene are ENHRY and SYGVKD. V dropped 2 bases and J dropped 0; count of bases not matched to a gene: 1. This CDR3 has 15 amino acids. CDR3 DNA: TGTGCCATCAGTGAGCGGGACAGTAGCAATCAGCCCCAGCATTTT. Protein product: CAISERDSSNQPQHF.

Comments on this clone: Sequence at one end of the junction differs from germline and may be a read error. Written as DNA, the CDR3 is TGTGCTAGCAGTTCCTCTAGCCTCGCCGAGACCCAGTACTTC. Translation gives CASSSSSLAETQYF. J is TRBJ2-5 and V is TRBV7-7; tentative D call: TRBD2 (5 bases). CDR1 and CDR2 (germline): SSHAT, FNYEAQ (reference sequence). The CDR3 runs 14 residues.

V is TRBV14 and J is TRBJ1-6, with 9 bases that match TRBD1. V lost 4 bases and J lost 8; bases outside the gene matches: 6. The CDR3 loop spans 15 amino acids. In germline, CDR1 is SGHDN, CDR2 FVKESK. The CDR3 nucleotides read TGTGCCAGCAGCCGGGACAGGGTTGGGGATTCACCCCTCCACTTT. Translating it yields CASSRDRVGDSPLHF.